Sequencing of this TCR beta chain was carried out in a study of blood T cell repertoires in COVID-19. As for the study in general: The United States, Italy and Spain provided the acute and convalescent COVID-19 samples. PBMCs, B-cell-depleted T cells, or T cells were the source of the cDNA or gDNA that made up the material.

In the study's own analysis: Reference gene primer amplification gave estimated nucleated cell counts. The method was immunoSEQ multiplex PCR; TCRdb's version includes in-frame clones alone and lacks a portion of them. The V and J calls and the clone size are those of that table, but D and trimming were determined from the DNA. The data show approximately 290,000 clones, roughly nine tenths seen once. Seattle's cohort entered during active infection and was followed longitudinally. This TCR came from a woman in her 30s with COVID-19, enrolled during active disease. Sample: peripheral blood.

The CDR3 loop reads CASSRGTANYGYTF. CDR3 sequence (DNA): TGTGCCAGCAGCCGTGGGACAGCTAACTATGGCTACACCTTC. This chain links TRBV7-9 with TRBJ1-2, with 7 bases aligning to TRBD1. The germline CDR1 and CDR2 sequences are SEHNR and FQNEAQ (reference sequence). V trimming: 5 bases; J trimming: 0 bases; junction bases outside the gene matches: 3. The length of the CDR3 is 14 residues.